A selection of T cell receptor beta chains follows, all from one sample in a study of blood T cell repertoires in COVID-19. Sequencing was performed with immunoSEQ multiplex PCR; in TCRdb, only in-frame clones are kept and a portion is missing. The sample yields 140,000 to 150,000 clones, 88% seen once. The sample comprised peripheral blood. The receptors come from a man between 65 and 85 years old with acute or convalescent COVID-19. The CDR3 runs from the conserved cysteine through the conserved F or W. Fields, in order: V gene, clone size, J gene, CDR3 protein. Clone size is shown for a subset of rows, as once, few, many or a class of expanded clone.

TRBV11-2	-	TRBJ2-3	CASTRSRGSDTQYF
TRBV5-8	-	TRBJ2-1	CASSPLVGLAGGSYNEQFF
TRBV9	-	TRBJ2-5	CASSGMGLAGGFETQYF
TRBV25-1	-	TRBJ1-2	CASSELPKGVGYGYTF
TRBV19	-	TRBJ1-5	CASSVGQGAQQPQHF
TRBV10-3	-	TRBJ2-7	CAISVGTGGISYEQYF
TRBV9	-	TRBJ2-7	CASSVGSGPYEQYF
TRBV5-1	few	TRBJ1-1	CASSYSGDRDTEAFF
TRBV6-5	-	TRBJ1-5	CASNQADSNQPQHF
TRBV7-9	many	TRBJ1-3	CASSLGQRSGNTIYF
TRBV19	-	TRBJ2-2	CASTSAGELFF
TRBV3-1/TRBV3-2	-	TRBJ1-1	CASSRQGGPEAFF
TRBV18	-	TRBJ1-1	CASSPPGQGRNTEAFF
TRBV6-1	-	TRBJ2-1	CASSEAELGLPDYNEQFF
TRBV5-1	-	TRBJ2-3	CASSFVREANTDTQYF
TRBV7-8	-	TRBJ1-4	CASSLESVWRPTERGKLFF
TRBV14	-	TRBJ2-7	CASSRDRSSYEQYF
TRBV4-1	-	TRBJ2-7	CASSQVINPYEQYF
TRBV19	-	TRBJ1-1	CASSLDTPGAFF
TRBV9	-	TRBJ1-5	CASSVGGGNQPQHF
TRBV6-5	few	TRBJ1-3	CASSRTGPSGNTIYF
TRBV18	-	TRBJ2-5	CASRETSGGQETQYF
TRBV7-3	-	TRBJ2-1	CASSFGGRGNEQFF
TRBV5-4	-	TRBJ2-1	CASSLDLSTRNEQFF